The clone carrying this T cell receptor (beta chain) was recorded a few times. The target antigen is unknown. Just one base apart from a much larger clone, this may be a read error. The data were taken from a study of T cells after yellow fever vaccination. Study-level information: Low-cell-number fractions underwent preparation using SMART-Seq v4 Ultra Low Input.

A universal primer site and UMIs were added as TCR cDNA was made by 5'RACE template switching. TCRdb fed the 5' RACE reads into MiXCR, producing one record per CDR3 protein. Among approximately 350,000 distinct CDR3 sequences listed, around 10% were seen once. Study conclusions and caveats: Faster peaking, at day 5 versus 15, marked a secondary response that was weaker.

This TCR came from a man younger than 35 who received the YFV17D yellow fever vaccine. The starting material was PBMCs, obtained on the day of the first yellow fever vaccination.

CDR3 sequence: CASSFGQMNTEAFF. In DNA, the CDR3 is TGTGCCAGCAGCTTCGGACAGATGAACACTGAAGCTTTCTTT. The rearrangement joins TRBV7-3 to TRBJ1-1; the D gene is possibly TRBD1 (6 bases). The V end was cut by 3 bases, the J end by 0 bases, with 8 bases between. This CDR3 comprises 14 residues. The germline V gene has CDR1 SGHTA and CDR2 FQGTGA.